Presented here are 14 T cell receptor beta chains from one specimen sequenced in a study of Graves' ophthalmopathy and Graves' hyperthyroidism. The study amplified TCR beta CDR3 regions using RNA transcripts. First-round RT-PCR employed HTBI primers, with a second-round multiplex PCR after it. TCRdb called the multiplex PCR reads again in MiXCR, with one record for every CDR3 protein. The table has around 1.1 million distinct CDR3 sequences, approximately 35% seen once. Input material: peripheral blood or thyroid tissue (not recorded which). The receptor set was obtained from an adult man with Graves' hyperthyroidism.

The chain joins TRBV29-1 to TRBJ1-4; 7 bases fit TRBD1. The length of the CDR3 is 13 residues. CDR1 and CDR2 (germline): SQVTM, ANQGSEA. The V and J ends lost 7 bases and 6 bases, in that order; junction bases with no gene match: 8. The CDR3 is CSGWDSSHEKLFF. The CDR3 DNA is TGCAGCGGCTGGGACAGCTCACATGAAAAACTGTTTTTT.

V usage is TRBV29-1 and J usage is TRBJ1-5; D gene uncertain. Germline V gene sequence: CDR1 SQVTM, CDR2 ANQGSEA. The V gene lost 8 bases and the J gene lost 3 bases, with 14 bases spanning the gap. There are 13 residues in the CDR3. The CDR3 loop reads CSSHRGYNQPQHF. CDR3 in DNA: TGCAGCAGTCACCGGGGTTACAATCAGCCCCAGCATTTT.

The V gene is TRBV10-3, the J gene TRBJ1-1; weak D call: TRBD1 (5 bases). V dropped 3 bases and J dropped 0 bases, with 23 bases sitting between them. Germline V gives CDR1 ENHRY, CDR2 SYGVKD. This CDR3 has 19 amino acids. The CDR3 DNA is TGTGCCATCAGTGATGAAGACAGCTCCTACTCCTTGATGAACACTGAAGCTTTCTTT. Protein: CAISDEDSSYSLMNTEAFF.

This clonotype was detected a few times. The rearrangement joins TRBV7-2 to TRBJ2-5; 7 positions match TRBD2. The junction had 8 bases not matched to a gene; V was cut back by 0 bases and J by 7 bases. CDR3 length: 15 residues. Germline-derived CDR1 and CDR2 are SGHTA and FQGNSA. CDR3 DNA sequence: TGTGCCAGCAGCTTAGCGGGAGGGCCGATCGGGACCCAGTACTTC. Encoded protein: CASSLAGGPIGTQYF.

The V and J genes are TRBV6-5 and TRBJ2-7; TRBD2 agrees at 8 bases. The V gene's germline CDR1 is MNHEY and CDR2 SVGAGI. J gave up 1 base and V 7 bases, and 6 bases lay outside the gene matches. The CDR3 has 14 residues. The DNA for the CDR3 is TGTGCCAGCAACCTAGCGGGTAAATCCTACGAGCAGTACTTC. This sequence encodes CASNLAGKSYEQYF.

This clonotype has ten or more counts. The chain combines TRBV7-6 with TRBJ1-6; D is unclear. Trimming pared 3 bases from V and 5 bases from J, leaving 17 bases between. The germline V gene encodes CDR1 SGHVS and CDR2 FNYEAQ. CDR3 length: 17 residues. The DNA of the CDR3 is TGTGCCAGCAGCTTGGGGAGGCCGGGCCTGGATAATTCACCCCTCCACTTT. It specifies CASSLGRPGLDNSPLHF.

The CDR3, as DNA: TGTGCCATCAGTGAGGGGCCCCCGGTGGAGACCCAGTACTTC. Amino acid sequence: CAISEGPPVETQYF. The chain has TRBV10-3 and TRBJ2-5, with D unresolved. CDR3 size: 14 residues. V was cut by 2 bases and J by 5 bases, with 12 bases left in between. CDR1 is ENHRY, CDR2 SYGVKD, per germline.

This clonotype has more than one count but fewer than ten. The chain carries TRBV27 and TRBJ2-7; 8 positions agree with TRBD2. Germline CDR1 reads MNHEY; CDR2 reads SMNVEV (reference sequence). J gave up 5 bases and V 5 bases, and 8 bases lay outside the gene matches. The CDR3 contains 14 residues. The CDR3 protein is CASSPIAGPNEQYF. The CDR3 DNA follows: TGTGCCAGCAGTCCAATAGCGGGGCCTAACGAGCAGTACTTC.

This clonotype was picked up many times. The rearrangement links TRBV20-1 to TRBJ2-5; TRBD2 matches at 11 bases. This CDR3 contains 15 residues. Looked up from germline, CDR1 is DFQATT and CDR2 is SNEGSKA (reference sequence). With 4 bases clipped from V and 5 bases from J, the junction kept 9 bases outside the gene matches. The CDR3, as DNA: TGCAGTGCTACTCAGGCTAGCGGGAGGAGGGAGACCCAGTACTTC. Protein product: CSATQASGRRETQYF.

The CDR3 sequence: CSAALGTEGSPLHF. CDR3 sequence (DNA): TGCAGCGCCGCCTTGGGGACGGAGGGTTCACCCCTCCACTTT. This sequence joins TRBV29-1 and TRBJ1-6; maybe TRBD1 (5 bases). This CDR3 region has 14 residues. V lost 7 bases to trimming and J lost 9 bases, with 19 bases between them. Germline values: CDR1 SQVTM, CDR2 ANQGSEA.

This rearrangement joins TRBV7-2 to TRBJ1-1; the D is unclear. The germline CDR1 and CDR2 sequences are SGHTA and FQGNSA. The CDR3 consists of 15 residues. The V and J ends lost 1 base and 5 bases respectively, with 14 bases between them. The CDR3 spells CASSLDMGSQTEAFF. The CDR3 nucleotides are TGTGCCAGCAGCTTAGATATGGGGAGCCAAACTGAAGCTTTCTTT. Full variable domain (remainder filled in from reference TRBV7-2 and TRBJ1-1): GAGVSQSPSNKVTEKGKDVELRCDPISGHTALYWYRQSLGQGLEFLIYFQGNSAPDKSGLPSDRFSAERTGGSVSTLTIQRTQQEDSAVYLCASSLDMGSQTEAFFGQGTRLTVV.

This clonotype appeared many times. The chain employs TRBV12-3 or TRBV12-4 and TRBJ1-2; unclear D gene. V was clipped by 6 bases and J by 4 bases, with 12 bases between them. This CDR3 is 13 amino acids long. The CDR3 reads CASSHPTVYGYTF. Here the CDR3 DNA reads TGTGCCAGCAGCCACCCCACGGTCTATGGCTACACCTTC.

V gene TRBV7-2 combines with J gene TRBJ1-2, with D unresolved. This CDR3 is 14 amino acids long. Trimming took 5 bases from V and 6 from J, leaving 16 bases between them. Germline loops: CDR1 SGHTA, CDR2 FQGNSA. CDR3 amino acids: CASSAPPGVDGYTF. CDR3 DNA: TGTGCCAGCAGCGCTCCCCCGGGCGTAGATGGCTACACCTTC.

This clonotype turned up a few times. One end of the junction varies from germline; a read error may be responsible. CDR3 coding DNA: TGTGCCAGCAGTTATTTGGCAGGGTACGGCCACTACGAGCAGTACTTC. This codes for CASSYLAGYGHYEQYF. The chain carries TRBV10-3 and TRBJ2-7, with D maybe TRBD1 (5 bases). The CDR3 loop spans 16 amino acids. Germline assignment: CDR1 ENHRY and CDR2 SYGVKD.